This is a list of T cell receptor beta chains from one sample in a study of regulatory T cells in long-lasting Graves disease. TCRdb ran MiXCR on the multiplex PCR reads and lists one entry per CDR3 protein. The sample includes around 450,000 distinct CDR3 sequences, about 15% of them seen just once. In addition, the sample was reused for a study of T cells in Graves' hyperthyroidism and ophthalmopathy.

Material: peripheral blood mononuclear cells (PBMCs), obtained at new diagnosis, from a patient treated with antithyroid drugs. These receptors all come from a woman aged 40 to 55 with Graves disease. Both conserved end residues are part of each CDR3. A D gene is named only where the DNA matches it firmly. The size of a clone is reported for some rows only, either as once, few or many, or as a class for expanded clones.

few	TRBV6-5	TRBJ1-2	TRBD1	TGTGCCAGCAGTTACTCCGCGACAGGGGACTATGGCTACACCTTC	CASSYSATGDYGYTF
NA	TRBV2	TRBJ2-7	NA	TGTGCCAGCACCCCGTTAGGGGACTCGAGCTCCTACGAGCAGTACTTC	CASTPLGDSSSYEQYF
few	TRBV3-1	TRBJ2-5	TRBD2	TGTGCCAGCAGCCAAGGACTAGCGGGAGCTCGAGAGACCCAGTACTTC	CASSQGLAGARETQYF
NA	TRBV4-1	TRBJ2-2	NA	TGCGCCAGCAGCCAAAGCGGAAGGAACACCGGGGAGCTGTTTTTT	CASSQSGRNTGELFF
many	TRBV28	TRBJ2-1	NA	TGTGCCAGCAAGAGAAGCTACAATGAGCAGTTCTTC	CASKRSYNEQFF
NA	TRBV19	TRBJ1-1	TRBD1	TGTGCCAGTAGTGTGGGACAGCTGAACACTGAAGCTTTCTTT	CASSVGQLNTEAFF
NA	TRBV20-1	TRBJ2-2	NA	TGCAGTGCTAGGGGGGGACAAGTCCCCGGGGAGCTGTTTTTT	CSARGGQVPGELFF
many	TRBV11-2	TRBJ2-2	TRBD2	TGTGCCAGCAGCTCGGGGGGGCTTGCGAACACCGGGGAGCTGTTTTTT	CASSSGGLANTGELFF
many	TRBV12-3/TRBV12-4	TRBJ2-7	NA	TGTGCCAGCACCCACCAGACTTTCAGCGAGCAGTACTTC	CASTHQTFSEQYF
many	TRBV2	TRBJ2-5	TRBD2	TGTGCCAGCAGTGACCTGAGAGGACTAGCCGGAGAGACCCAGTACTTC	CASSDLRGLAGETQYF
many	TRBV5-1	TRBJ1-1	NA	TGCGCCAGCGGGACCGGCGACACTGAAGCTTTCTTT	CASGTGDTEAFF
many	TRBV2	TRBJ2-1	TRBD1	TGTGCCAGCAGAGAGGACAGGGGTAAGGATGAGCAGTTCTTC	CASREDRGKDEQFF
NA	TRBV25-1	TRBJ1-5	NA	TGTGCCAGCAGTGAAGGGAGACATAGCAATCAGCCCCAGCATTTT	CASSEGRHSNQPQHF
many	TRBV7-8	TRBJ2-1	TRBD2	TGTGCCAGCAGCCACCGCCTACGGACTAGCGGGAGGGACAATGAGCAGTTCTTC	CASSHRLRTSGRDNEQFF
few	TRBV18	TRBJ1-3	TRBD1	TGTGCCAGCTCACCACAAGCGACAGGGGCTGGAAACACCATATATTTT	CASSPQATGAGNTIYF
few	TRBV10-2	TRBJ2-1	TRBD2	TGCGCCAGCAGTGAGAGTAGCGGGGAACCGAGCTCCTACAATGAGCAGTTCTTC	CASSESSGEPSSYNEQFF
NA	TRBV20-1	TRBJ1-3	TRBD1	TGCAGTGCTGAAGGGACAGCGGGAAACACCATATATTTT	CSAEGTAGNTIYF
few	TRBV5-1	TRBJ1-1	TRBD1	TGCGCCAGCAGCTTTCGGACAGGGGGCAATGAAGCTTTCTTT	CASSFRTGGNEAFF
many	TRBV2	TRBJ1-1	NA	TGTGCCAGCAGTGGCGTCAGGGGCTCTGAAGCTTTCTTT	CASSGVRGSEAFF
many	TRBV28	TRBJ1-2	NA	TGTGCCAGCAGTTTAACGGCAGGGCTCTATGGCTACACCTTC	CASSLTAGLYGYTF
many	TRBV28	TRBJ2-1	TRBD1	TGTGCCAGCAGCCTAACGTCCGGGACAGGGGAAAGGAATGAGCAGTTCTTC	CASSLTSGTGERNEQFF
many	TRBV28	TRBJ2-5	TRBD2	TGTGCCAGCAGTTCTTCAGGAGGACTAGCGGGAGAAGAGACCCAGTACTTC	CASSSSGGLAGEETQYF
many	TRBV28	TRBJ1-5	TRBD1	TGTGCCAGCAGTTTATGGCCTGGGGCGGGACAGGGGGCTTCCCGCAATCAGCCCCAGCATTTT	CASSLWPGAGQGASRNQPQHF
many	TRBV2	TRBJ2-3	NA	TGTGCCAGCACCCTAGGGGGGTCCCCAGATACGCAGTATTTT	CASTLGGSPDTQYF
few	TRBV3-1	TRBJ2-7	NA	TGTGCCAGCAGCCGCCCGGGACACGGATTCTACGAGCAGTACTTC	CASSRPGHGFYEQYF
many	TRBV11-2	TRBJ1-1	NA	TGTGCCAGCAGCTTAGATCGAATGGGTGAAGCTTTCTTT	CASSLDRMGEAFF
many	TRBV5-1	TRBJ2-7	NA	TGCGCCAGCAGCTCCAGGGTAAGGTACGAGCAGTACTTC	CASSSRVRYEQYF
NA	TRBV11-2	TRBJ2-3	NA	TGTGCCAGCAGCTTATTAGGGATAGATACGCAGTATTTT	CASSLLGIDTQYF
NA	TRBV10-1	TRBJ2-2	NA	TGCGCCAGCCAGGGTAGTACCGGGGAGCTGTTTTTT	CASQGSTGELFF
many	TRBV7-3	TRBJ2-3	NA	TGTGCCAGCAGCACGGGACCTAGCACAGATACGCAGTATTTT	CASSTGPSTDTQYF
NA	TRBV3-1	TRBJ1-3	NA	TGTGCCAGCAGCCATACCAGGGCCAACACCATATATTTT	CASSHTRANTIYF
few	TRBV4-3	TRBJ1-1	TRBD1	TGCGCCAGCAGCCAAGGGTCCTCAGGGGGCTGGAACACTGAAGCTTTCTTT	CASSQGSSGGWNTEAFF
many	TRBV29-1	TRBJ2-5	NA	TGCAGCGTTTTAGCTCTAGCCCAAGAGACCCAGTACTTC	CSVLALAQETQYF
many	TRBV24-1	TRBJ2-7	NA	TGTGCCACCAGTGACCCGGGTAGCCTCGAGCAGTACTTC	CATSDPGSLEQYF
many	TRBV4-3	TRBJ1-6	NA	TGCGCCAGCTGTGTTGATCACAGGGCCTATAATTCACCCCTCCACTTT	CASCVDHRAYNSPLHF
few	TRBV20-1	TRBJ2-1	TRBD2	TGCAGTGCTAGAGATCGGGAGCGGGAGGGCCGAGATGAGCAGTTCTTC	CSARDREREGRDEQFF
NA	TRBV6-1	TRBJ2-2	NA	TGTGCCAGCAGTGCGTCTTACACCGGGGAGCTGTTTTTT	CASSASYTGELFF
many	TRBV3-1	TRBJ2-1	TRBD2	TGTGCCAGCAGTCGACTAGCGGGAGCCTACAATGAGCAGTTCTTC	CASSRLAGAYNEQFF
many	TRBV15	TRBJ2-7	NA	TGTGCCACCAGCAGGTGGCAGGGGCCCTACGAGCAGTACTTC	CATSRWQGPYEQYF
NA	TRBV6-1	TRBJ2-3	NA	TGTGCCAGCAGTCCCCTTTTAGGTACGCAGTATTTT	CASSPLLGTQYF
few	TRBV20-1	TRBJ2-1	TRBD1	TGCAGTGCTAGGGGGGACAGGGTTGGTGAGCAGTTCTTC	CSARGDRVGEQFF
NA	TRBV2	TRBJ2-1	TRBD2	TGTGCCAGCAGCGACCGGGACGGACTAGCGGGGTACAATGAGCAGTTCTTC	CASSDRDGLAGYNEQFF
NA	TRBV19	TRBJ1-2	NA	TGTGCCAGTAGGCCGGGTGGGATCCCGAGAGGCTACACCTTC	CASRPGGIPRGYTF
few	TRBV2	TRBJ2-1	NA	TGTGCCAGCGAGGGTGTCCGTAACGGTGGGCAGTTCTTC	CASEGVRNGGQFF
NA	TRBV20-1	TRBJ2-4	NA	TGCAGTGCTAGAGAATGGGGGAACATTCAGTACTTC	CSAREWGNIQYF
NA	TRBV7-2	TRBJ1-2	NA	TGTGCCAGCAGCTTAGTTTGGGAGCACTATGGCTACACCTTC	CASSLVWEHYGYTF
many	TRBV6-9	TRBJ1-2	NA	TGTGCCAGCAGTTACCGCCAGGGAAGCGCTGGCTACACCTTC	CASSYRQGSAGYTF
few	TRBV16	TRBJ2-2	NA	TGTGCCAGCAGCCAGGAGGGGCACACCGGGGAGCTGTTTTTT	CASSQEGHTGELFF
many	TRBV11-3	TRBJ1-6	NA	TGTGCCAGCAGCTCCTCCGCCGATAATTCACCCCTCCACTTT	CASSSSADNSPLHF
NA	TRBV5-6	TRBJ2-1	TRBD2	TGTGCCAGCAGCCGGACTAGCGGGAGGGCCCTGAATGAGCAGTTCTTC	CASSRTSGRALNEQFF
many	TRBV11-3	TRBJ2-1	TRBD2	TGTGCCAGCAGTAAGGCGGGAGAAAACAATGAGCAGTTCTTC	CASSKAGENNEQFF
NA	TRBV5-4	TRBJ2-3	TRBD2	TGTGCCAGCAGCTTCGGCGGGAGGTCCGGAGATACGCAGTATTTT	CASSFGGRSGDTQYF
many	TRBV29-1	TRBJ2-7	NA	TGCAGCGTTGGGGGCAGCTCCTACGAGCAGTACTTC	CSVGGSSYEQYF
few	TRBV6-2/TRBV6-3	TRBJ2-1	NA	TGTGCCAGCAGTGACTGGGACCAGAGTTCCAATGAGCAGTTCTTC	CASSDWDQSSNEQFF
many	TRBV30	TRBJ2-5	NA	TGTGCCTGGAGTGTACATGGGGGAGAGACCCAGTACTTC	CAWSVHGGETQYF
many	TRBV7-6	TRBJ2-2	TRBD1	TGTGCCAGCAGCTTAGCAGGGACAGCGAACACCGGGGAGCTGTTTTTT	CASSLAGTANTGELFF
many	TRBV7-8	TRBJ1-5	NA	TGTGCCAGCAGCCTGCGGGGGGCCAGGAACCAGCCCCAGCATTTT	CASSLRGARNQPQHF
NA	TRBV7-9	TRBJ2-1	TRBD2	TGTGCCACCTACCTCACAGCGGGGGGAAATGAGCAGTTCTTC	CATYLTAGGNEQFF
many	TRBV2	TRBJ2-2	TRBD2	TGTGCCAGCGCCCCGACTAGCGGGAGATCCGGGGAGCTGTTTTTT	CASAPTSGRSGELFF
many	TRBV7-9	TRBJ2-7	NA	TGTGCCAGCAGCCCCCTAGCAGGTCCCTACGAGCAGTACTTC	CASSPLAGPYEQYF